Shown below are 10 T cell receptor beta chains from a single sample sequenced in a study of T cell clonotyping in hematopoietic cell transplantation. Only in-frame clones appear in the TCRdb table, and some are missing; sequencing was by immunoSEQ multiplex PCR. The sample shows more than 70,000 clones, 90% to 96% of them seen only once. Sample time point: recipient sample about 28 days before transplant, after cytoreduction. The sample consisted of peripheral blood mononuclear cells, taken before stem cell transplant. These receptor sequences come from a woman aged 50 to 60 with acute myeloid leukemia. Some clones in this sample may be carry-over from other donors' samples.

CDR3 coding DNA: TGTGCCAGCAGTGGCAGGGACAGGGGCGGTCGGGAGCAGTACTTC. Its translation: CASSGRDRGGREQYF. The chain links TRBV6-5 to TRBJ2-7; 10 positions match TRBD1. Germline CDR1 is MNHEY and CDR2 is SVGAGI. This CDR3 contains 15 residues. V dropped 5 bases and J dropped 7; count of bases not matched to a gene: 11.

The genes are TRBV28 and TRBJ1-5, with 12 bases aligning to TRBD1. The CDR3 runs 18 residues. V gave up 5 bases and J gave up 5 bases; unmatched junction bases: 13. Per germline, CDR1 MDHEN and CDR2 SYDVKM. CDR3 in DNA: TGTGCCAGCAGTCCCGCCTACGGGGACAGGGGGCGTCATCAGCCCCAGCATTTT. Amino acid sequence: CASSPAYGDRGRHQPQHF.

V gene TRBV7-6 combines with J gene TRBJ2-7; TRBD2 is a possible D gene (5 bases). Germline-derived CDR1 and CDR2 are SGHVS and FNYEAQ. This CDR3 has 13 residues. With 4 bases removed from V and 2 bases from J, the gap between germline ends came to 9 bases. The CDR3 coding sequence is TGTGCCAGCAGCTCCGGGGTACCCTACGAGCAGTACTTC. Translated: CASSSGVPYEQYF. Based on the CDR3 plus reference TRBV7-6 and TRBJ2-7, the full variable domain is GAGVSQSPRYKVTKRGQDVALRCDPISGHVSLYWYRQALGQGPEFLTYFNYEAQQDKSGLPNDRFSAERPEGSISTLTIQRTEQRDSAMYRCASSSGVPYEQYFGPGTRLTVT.

In this sample, this clone turned up a few times. The chain couples TRBV2 to TRBJ1-2; no clear D gene. V lost 3 bases and J 8 bases, leaving 7 bases between the germline ends. The CDR3 spans 11 residues. CDR1 SNHLY and CDR2 FYNNEI come from the germline V gene. For the CDR3, the DNA is TGTGCCAGCAGTGAGGAAAGAGGCTACACCTTC. Protein product: CASSEERGYTF.

The chain uses TRBV5-1 and TRBJ2-2; 7 nucleotides line up with TRBD1. The germline V gene has CDR1 SGHRS and CDR2 YFSETQ. This CDR3 has 15 residues. V shed 1 base, J shed 4 bases, and the junction held 4 bases outside the gene matches. CDR3 loop: CASSLSQGSTGELFF. The CDR3 DNA reads TGCGCCAGCAGCTTGTCACAGGGGTCCACCGGGGAGCTGTTTTTT. Together with reference TRBV5-1 and TRBJ2-2, the CDR3 gives the full variable domain: KAGVTQTPRYLIKTRGQQVTLSCSPISGHRSVSWYQQTPGQGLQFLFEYFSETQRNKGNFPGRFSGRQFSNSRSEMNVSTLELGDSALYLCASSLSQGSTGELFFGEGSRLTVL.

The chain combines TRBV25-1 with TRBJ2-7; 9 bases line up with TRBD1. Germline CDR1 is MGHDK and CDR2 is SYGVNS. Trimming at V came to 1 base and at J to 7 bases, leaving 5 bases not matched to a gene. The CDR3 sequence is 14 residues long. CDR3 region: CASSEFGQGREQYF. The CDR3 nucleotides read TGTGCCAGCAGTGAATTTGGACAGGGGCGGGAGCAGTACTTC.

The gene calls are TRBV28 and TRBJ2-2; 9 bases are a match to TRBD1. V was pared by 7 bases and J by 1 base, with 10 bases of the junction left unmatched. Germline-derived CDR1 and CDR2 are MDHEN and SYDVKM. The CDR3 is 17 residues long. The CDR3 is CASKRSGTGKNTGELFF. CDR3 DNA sequence: TGTGCCAGCAAAAGATCGGGGACAGGGAAGAACACCGGGGAGCTGTTTTTT.

Here the CDR3 DNA reads TGTGCCAGCAGCCCGGGACAGGGACGCAATCAGCCCCAGCATTTT. Amino acid sequence: CASSPGQGRNQPQHF. The chain has TRBV6-6 and TRBJ1-5; 9 bases are a match to TRBD1. Losses at the gene ends were 6 bases for V and 2 bases for J; bases not matched to a gene: 5. Germline assignment: CDR1 MNHNY and CDR2 SVGAGI (reference sequence). The CDR3 length is 15 residues.

This chain links TRBV30 with TRBJ1-6, with unresolved D. Deletions cut 3 bases from V and 10 bases from J, with 10 bases between. There are 12 residues in the CDR3. Per the germline V gene, CDR1 is GTSNPN and CDR2 is SVGIG (reference sequence). The CDR3 loop reads CAWSPRFSPLHF. CDR3 DNA sequence: TGTGCCTGGAGCCCCAGGTTCTCACCCCTCCACTTT.

The chain is built from TRBV5-6 and TRBJ2-6; no clear D gene. Deletions cut 4 bases from V and 2 bases from J, with 10 bases between. CDR1 and CDR2 from the germline V gene are SGHDT and YYEEEE. CDR3 length: 15 amino acids. For the CDR3, the DNA is TGTGCCAGCAGCCCCGGTGGCCCTGGGGCCAACGTCCTGACTTTC. This sequence encodes CASSPGGPGANVLTF.